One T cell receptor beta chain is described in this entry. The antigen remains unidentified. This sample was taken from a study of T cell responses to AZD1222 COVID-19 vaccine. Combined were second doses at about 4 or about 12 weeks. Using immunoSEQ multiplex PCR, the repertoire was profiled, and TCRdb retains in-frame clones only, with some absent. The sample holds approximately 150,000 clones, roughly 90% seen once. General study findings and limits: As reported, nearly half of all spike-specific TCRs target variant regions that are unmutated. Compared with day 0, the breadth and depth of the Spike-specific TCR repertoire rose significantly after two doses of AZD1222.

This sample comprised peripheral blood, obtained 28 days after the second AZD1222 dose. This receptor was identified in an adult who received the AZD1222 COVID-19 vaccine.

This CDR3 is CASSLAVSIANYGYTF. The CDR3 DNA sequence: TGTGCCAGCAGTCTCGCCGTCTCAATTGCTAACTATGGCTACACCTTC. The chain is built from TRBV2 and TRBJ1-2; D not resolved. Germline CDR1 and CDR2: SNHLY and FYNNEI. CDR3 size: 16 residues. V dropped 5 bases and J dropped 0 bases, with 16 bases sitting between them.